What follows is one T cell receptor beta chain and its context. The CDR3 length is 15 residues. Germline V CDR1 and CDR2: GTSNPN, SVGIG (reference sequence). V lost 0 bases and J 1 base, leaving 9 bases between the germline ends. These data belong to a study of blood T cell repertoires in COVID-19. Profiling relied on immunoSEQ multiplex PCR, and the TCRdb table lists in-frame clones only, not all of them. Of roughly 53,000 clones listed, 76% were seen once; the top ten hold 22%. The material sequenced was peripheral blood. This clonotype was obtained from a man between 50 and 59 years old with active or convalescent COVID-19. The chain has TRBV30 and TRBJ2-2; D unclear. Written as DNA, the CDR3 is TGTGCCTGGAGTGTACGTCTAGTGAACACCGGGGAGCTGTTTTTT. Protein sequence: CAWSVRLVNTGELFF.